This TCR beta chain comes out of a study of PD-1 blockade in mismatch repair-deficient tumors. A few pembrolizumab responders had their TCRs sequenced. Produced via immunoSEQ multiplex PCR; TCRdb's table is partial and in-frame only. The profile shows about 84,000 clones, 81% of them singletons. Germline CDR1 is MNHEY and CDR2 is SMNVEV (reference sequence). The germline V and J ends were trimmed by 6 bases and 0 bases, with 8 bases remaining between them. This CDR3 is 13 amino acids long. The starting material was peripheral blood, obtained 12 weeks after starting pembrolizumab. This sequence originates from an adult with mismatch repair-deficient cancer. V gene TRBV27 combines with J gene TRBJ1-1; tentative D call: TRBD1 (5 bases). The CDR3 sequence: CASRLGLNTEAFF. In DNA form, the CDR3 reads TGTGCCAGCAGGTTGGGGCTGAACACTGAAGCTTTCTTT.